Each of the 21 T cell receptor beta chains below was sequenced from the same sample in a study of blood T cell repertoires in COVID-19 (dated by TCRdb to 2018 to 2020). The library was produced with the immunoSEQ multiplex PCR assay. Not all clones reach the TCRdb copy of this immuneACCESS table, which keeps in-frame sequences only. Checked studies attribute under half of the gap to unresolved V genes and leave the rest unexplained. The sample data list under 85,000 clones, and about four fifths of these were observed just once. The ten largest clones take up less than 40% of the sample. The sample was peripheral blood. These receptor sequences come from a man older than 75 with active or convalescent COVID-19.

The chain employs TRBV2 and TRBJ2-7, with 9 bases aligning to TRBD1. The length of the CDR3 is 13 residues. Per the germline V gene, CDR1 is SNHLY and CDR2 is FYNNEI. The V gene end was trimmed by 5 bases and the J gene end by 2 bases; junction bases not matched to a gene: 1. CDR3 in DNA: TGTGCCAGCAGTTGGACAGGGGCCTACGAGCAGTACTTC. Amino acids: CASSWTGAYEQYF.

This clone appeared a few times. The chain employs TRBV5-1 and TRBJ2-7, with D maybe TRBD1 (6 bases). Germline V gene data show CDR1 as SGHRS and CDR2 as YFSETQ. This CDR3 has 14 residues. V lost 4 bases, J lost 3 bases, and 14 bases lay in between. The CDR3 loop reads CASSQQGPIYEQYF. Written as DNA, the CDR3 is TGCGCCAGCAGCCAACAGGGACCAATCTACGAGCAGTACTTC. Full variable domain (remainder filled in from reference TRBV5-1 and TRBJ2-7): KAGVTQTPRYLIKTRGQQVTLSCSPISGHRSVSWYQQTPGQGLQFLFEYFSETQRNKGNFPGRFSGRQFSNSRSEMNVSTLELGDSALYLCASSQQGPIYEQYFGPGTRLTVT.

The chain carries TRBV2 and TRBJ2-5; weak D call: TRBD1 (6 bases). The ends were cut back, 5 bases at V and 4 bases at J, with 11 bases in the middle. Germline V lookup: CDR1 SNHLY, CDR2 FYNNEI. This CDR3 contains 13 residues. Here the CDR3 DNA reads TGTGCCAGCAGTCGACAGGTTCGAGAGACCCAGTACTTC. Its translation is CASSRQVRETQYF.

This chain connects TRBV19 to TRBJ1-2; D is possibly TRBD1 (5 bases). Looked up from germline, CDR1 is LNHDA and CDR2 is SQIVND (reference sequence). The V end was cut by 1 base, the J end by 4 bases, with 10 bases between. The CDR3 is 14 residues long. The CDR3 loop is CASSIGRQTYGYTF. The CDR3 coding sequence is TGTGCCAGTAGTATAGGTCGACAGACCTATGGCTACACCTTC. The variable domain in full, completed from reference TRBV19 and TRBJ1-2, reads DGGITQSPKYLFRKEGQNVTLSCEQNLNHDAMYWYRQDPGQGLRLIYYSQIVNDFQKGDIAEGYSVSREKKESFPLTVTSAQKNPTAFYLCASSIGRQTYGYTFGSGTRLTVV.

The chain uses TRBV19 and TRBJ1-5; TRBD1 aligns across 7 bases. V lost 7 bases to trimming and J lost 5 bases; unmatched junction nucleotides: 8. This CDR3 spans 14 amino acids. Germline V lookup: CDR1 LNHDA, CDR2 SQIVND (reference sequence). The CDR3 coding sequence is TGTGCCAGTAACCCGACAGGGAACCATCAGCCCCAGCATTTT. Encoded protein: CASNPTGNHQPQHF.

The V call is TRBV11-2, the J call TRBJ2-7; TRBD1 matches at 10 bases. V lost 5 bases, J lost 4 bases, and 5 bases stayed unmatched. The CDR3 spans 14 residues. Germline V gene lookup returns CDR1 SGHAT and CDR2 FQNNGV. This CDR3 reads CASSATGQGYEQYF. The CDR3 DNA sequence: TGTGCCAGCAGCGCCACGGGACAGGGGTACGAGCAGTACTTC.

In this sample, this clone turned up a few times. The V gene is TRBV5-4, the J gene TRBJ2-3, with D possibly matching TRBD2 (6 bases). The CDR3 loop spans 13 amino acids. Germline V gene data show CDR1 as SGHNT and CDR2 as YYREEE (reference sequence). V was trimmed by 1 base and J by 4 bases, leaving 7 bases between them. The CDR3, as DNA: TGTGCCAGCAGCTTGTGGAGGGCAGATACGCAGTATTTT. Its protein is CASSLWRADTQYF.

This clone was seen only once. CDR3 DNA sequence: TGTGCCAGCAGCCCCCTGGGAGGAGGGGGGGCCTTAGAGACCCAGTACTTC. Translating it yields CASSPLGGGGALETQYF. The chain combines TRBV3-1 (or the pseudogene TRBV3-2) with TRBJ2-5, with D possibly being TRBD2 (7 bases). Trimming pared 4 bases from V and 4 bases from J, leaving 22 bases between. CDR1 LGHDT and CDR2 YNNKEL come from the germline V gene (reference sequence). This CDR3 is 17 amino acids long.

This clone was observed once. This chain links TRBV5-1 with TRBJ2-5; no clear D gene. This CDR3 has 14 residues. The germline V gene encodes CDR1 SGHRS and CDR2 YFSETQ. Trimming took off 4 bases at V and 1 base at J, with 11 bases between the two ends. CDR3 DNA sequence: TGCGCCAGCAGCAGCGATTTTCTCCAAGAGACCCAGTACTTC. It specifies CASSSDFLQETQYF.

The rearrangement uses TRBV19 and TRBJ1-4, with a possible D match to TRBD1 (6 bases). Germline-derived CDR1 and CDR2 are LNHDA and SQIVND (reference sequence). CDR3 size: 14 residues. Between the trimmed V and J ends, which lost 7 bases and 1 base, there was a span of 10 bases. The CDR3 DNA reads as TGTGCCAGTAAGGGGGACATAACTAATGAAAAACTGTTTTTT. It specifies CASKGDITNEKLFF.

The V and J genes are TRBV5-1 and TRBJ2-2; 10 bases fit TRBD2. The J segment lost 3 bases and the V segment lost 0 bases, leaving 2 bases of the junction unmatched. This CDR3 spans 16 amino acids. CDR1 and CDR2 (germline): SGHRS, YFSETQ. CDR3 coding DNA: TGCGCCAGCAGCTTGGGAGCGGGAGGGGACACCGGGGAGCTGTTTTTT. Encoded protein: CASSLGAGGDTGELFF.

The V gene is TRBV10-2, the J gene TRBJ2-5, with TRBD2 as a possible D gene (5 bases). The ends were cut back, 8 bases at V and 2 bases at J, with 15 bases in the middle. Germline lookup yields CDR1 WSHSY and CDR2 SAAADI. This CDR3 has 14 residues. The CDR3 loop is CASRKEAAQETQYF. The CDR3 region has the DNA TGCGCCAGCCGCAAGGAAGCGGCTCAAGAGACCCAGTACTTC.

The V gene is TRBV7-2, the J gene TRBJ1-3, with 8 bases identical to TRBD1. The CDR3 sequence is 16 residues long. Germline CDR1 is SGHTA and CDR2 is FQGNSA. V lost 5 bases, J lost 2 bases, and 8 bases stayed unmatched. CDR3 amino acids: CASSPDRAGPGNTIYF. The CDR3 DNA follows: TGTGCCAGCAGCCCGGACAGGGCGGGTCCTGGAAACACCATATATTTT.

The chain employs TRBV25-1 and TRBJ2-5; D not certain. The CDR3 sequence is 16 residues long. Germline V gene lookup returns CDR1 MGHDK and CDR2 SYGVNS. The ends were cut back, 0 bases at V and 3 bases at J, with 14 bases in the middle. DNA of the CDR3: TGTGCCAGCAGTGAATACGGGTTCGATGCGAAAGAGACCCAGTACTTC. Encoded protein: CASSEYGFDAKETQYF.

The chain has TRBV19 and TRBJ2-4; TRBD2 matches at 8 bases. Germline loops: CDR1 LNHDA, CDR2 SQIVND (reference sequence). Germline trimming cut 5 bases from V and 7 bases from J; bases unmatched to any gene: 10. CDR3 size: 15 residues. The CDR3 DNA reads as TGTGCCAGTAGTCTGGGGCTAGCGGGCGTTAACATTCAGTACTTC. Its translation is CASSLGLAGVNIQYF.

On this clone: The junction does not match germline at one end; this may be a read error. The rearrangement uses TRBV2 and TRBJ2-2; TRBD1 might be the D (5 bases). This CDR3 region has 14 residues. Germline CDR1 reads SNHLY; CDR2 reads FYNNEI. The CDR3 sequence is CASREDRNTGELFF. The DNA for the CDR3 is TGTGCCAGCAGAGAAGACAGAAACACCGGGGAGCTGTTTTTT.

This clone was detected a few times. J is TRBJ2-2 and V is TRBV5-4; the D gene is possibly TRBD2 (5 bases). The germline gives CDR1 SGHNT, CDR2 YYREEE (reference sequence). The CDR3 has 14 amino acids. Trimming pared 9 bases from V and 1 base from J, leaving 13 bases between. This CDR3 reads CATASRVNTGELFF. As DNA, the CDR3 is TGTGCCACCGCATCGCGGGTGAACACCGGGGAGCTGTTTTTT.

V gene TRBV25-1 combines with J gene TRBJ2-1, with D perhaps matching TRBD1 (6 bases). The V gene's germline CDR1 is MGHDK and CDR2 SYGVNS. CDR3 length: 13 residues. Trimming stripped 5 bases from V and 4 bases from J, with 9 bases between. The CDR3 spells CASSRDTYNEQFF. The CDR3 nucleotides are TGTGCCAGCAGTCGGGACACATACAATGAGCAGTTCTTC.

In DNA, the CDR3 is TGTGCCAGTAGTATAGACGGGACTAGCGGGACGGAGACCCAGTACTTC. Its protein product is CASSIDGTSGTETQYF. The V gene is TRBV19, the J gene TRBJ2-5; 13 bases fit TRBD2. J was trimmed by 5 bases and V by 0 bases; bases with no gene match: 3. From germline, CDR1 is LNHDA and CDR2 SQIVND (reference sequence). The CDR3 runs to 16 residues. Combining the CDR3 with reference TRBV19 and TRBJ2-5 gives the whole variable domain DGGITQSPKYLFRKEGQNVTLSCEQNLNHDAMYWYRQDPGQGLRLIYYSQIVNDFQKGDIAEGYSVSREKKESFPLTVTSAQKNPTAFYLCASSIDGTSGTETQYFGPGTRLLVL.

The V call is TRBV6-2 or TRBV6-3, the J call TRBJ2-7, with 10 positions matching TRBD2. The ends lost 4 bases at V and 5 bases at J; junction bases unmatched: 14. Germline V gene sequence: CDR1 MNHEY, CDR2 SVGEGT. The CDR3 runs to 17 residues. The CDR3 DNA reads TGTGCCAGCAGTTCCTTCGGGGGGAGCGGGAGGGCTGACGAGCAGTACTTC. Its translation: CASSSFGGSGRADEQYF.

The rearrangement links TRBV7-2 to TRBJ2-1; 10 bases line up with TRBD2. V shed 5 bases and J 5 bases; nucleotides not matched to a gene: 6. Germline assignment: CDR1 SGHTA and CDR2 FQGNSA. CDR3 length equals 15 residues. The CDR3 region is CASSPRLAGNNEQFF. CDR3 coding DNA: TGTGCCAGCAGCCCACGACTAGCGGGCAACAATGAGCAGTTCTTC.